The table lists the clone carrying this T cell receptor beta chain with many counts. Its target is unknown. The sample originates from a study of T cells after yellow fever vaccination. Study-wide points: FACS-sorted repertoires could harbor abundant contaminating bulk-population clonotypes. Once the booster was given, most primary-vaccination clones reappeared, at about 96% for CD4 and roughly 86% for CD8.

Researchers made TCR cDNA using 5'RACE template switching, and this step added a universal primer site and UMIs. TCRdb recomputed calls from the 5' RACE reads with MiXCR, one row per CDR3 protein. The sample contains more than 95,000 distinct CDR3 sequences, approximately 7% of which appear only once. Germline V gives CDR1 SGHDT, CDR2 YYEEEE. V shed 2 bases and J shed 1 base, with 9 bases lying between them. This CDR3 spans 14 amino acids. This TCR was recovered from a man younger than 35 who received the YFV17D yellow fever vaccine. Sequencing was performed on CD4+ T cells sorted from PBMCs, taken 9 to 11 days after the first yellow fever vaccination. J is TRBJ1-2 and V is TRBV5-6; D call uncertain. Here the CDR3 reads CASSFLADNYGYTF. For the CDR3, the DNA is TGTGCCAGCAGCTTCCTGGCTGATAACTATGGCTACACCTTC. Full variable domain (remainder filled in from reference TRBV5-6 and TRBJ1-2): DAGVTQSPTHLIKTRGQQVTLRCSPKSGHDTVSWYQQALGQGPQFIFQYYEEEERQRGNFPDRFSGHQFPNYSSELNVNALLLGDSALYLCASSFLADNYGYTFGSGTRLTVV.